The 21 T cell receptor beta chains listed next were all sequenced from one sample in a study of blood T cell repertoires in COVID-19. Assay used: immunoSEQ multiplex PCR; TCRdb lists only in-frame clones, some missing. In the table there are about 60,000 clones, 75% to 90% of which are singletons. Sample: peripheral blood. These receptors all stem from a human donor with active COVID-19. The donor label of this sample is uncertain.

This clone was seen once. This CDR3 is CASSSLGTGGSRGYTF. As DNA, the CDR3 is TGTGCCAGCAGTTCCCTCGGGACAGGGGGCTCTAGAGGCTACACCTTC. The chain combines TRBV27 with TRBJ1-2, with TRBD1 matching over 12 bases. The CDR3 has 16 residues. The V gene end was trimmed by 4 bases and the J gene end by 8 bases; junction bases not matched to a gene: 11. Germline V gene data show CDR1 as MNHEY and CDR2 as SMNVEV (reference sequence).

The J gene is TRBJ2-3, the V gene TRBV18, with a tentative D call TRBD2 (6 bases). Germline V CDR1 and CDR2: KGHSH, LQKENI. CDR3 size: 14 residues. Trimming stripped 2 bases from V and 4 bases from J, with 10 bases between. The CDR3 sequence is CASSPSGVADTQYF. The CDR3, as DNA: TGTGCCAGCTCACCATCGGGGGTCGCAGATACGCAGTATTTT.

The chain combines TRBV5-6 with TRBJ2-5, with TRBD2 matching over 14 bases. The trim removed 5 bases at V and 5 bases at J, leaving 8 bases unmatched. The length of the CDR3 is 16 residues. Germline loops: CDR1 SGHDT, CDR2 YYEEEE. The CDR3 sequence is CASSNPGTSGSETQYF. CDR3 DNA: TGTGCCAGCAGTAACCCCGGGACTAGCGGGAGTGAGACCCAGTACTTC.

The rearrangement joins TRBV27 to TRBJ2-2; D perhaps matches TRBD2 (6 bases). The germline V gene has CDR1 MNHEY and CDR2 SMNVEV (reference sequence). The V end was cut by 0 bases, the J end by 5 bases, with 10 bases between. The CDR3 is 15 amino acids. In DNA, the CDR3 is TGTGCCAGCAGTTTATCTGGGGCGGGGACCGGGGAGCTGTTTTTT. It specifies CASSLSGAGTGELFF.

V and J are TRBV21-1 and TRBJ2-1; the table's TRBD2 call for D was not verified on the DNA. TRBV21-1 is a pseudogene locus. CDR3 length equals 23 residues. The CDR3 coding sequence is TGTGCCAGCAGCGGTAGGGACAGCGTAACCAACCGACTAGCGGGAATATCCTACAATGAGCAGTTCTTC. It yields the protein CASSGRDSVTNRLAGISYNEQFF.

The chain carries TRBV5-6 and TRBJ2-7; 7 bases are shared with TRBD1. The CDR3 totals 14 residues. CDR1 is SGHDT and CDR2 is YYEEEE in the germline V gene. The V and J ends lost 4 bases and 1 base, in that order; junction bases with no gene match: 5. In nucleotides, the CDR3 is TGTGCCAGCAGCCGGGACAGTCGATCCTACGAGCAGTACTTC. It yields the protein CASSRDSRSYEQYF.

The gene calls are TRBV21-1 and TRBJ2-7; no check of the table's D call, TRBD1, against the DNA was made. TRBV21-1 is labeled a pseudogene. The CDR3 covers 12 residues. The CDR3 DNA reads TGTGCCAGCAGCAAAGGGGGGCGGGAGCAGTACTTC. Translating gives CASSKGGREQYF.

This chain links TRBV5-4 with TRBJ2-1, with D tentatively TRBD1 (5 bases). Germline-derived CDR1 and CDR2 are SGHNT and YYREEE (reference sequence). There are 13 residues in the CDR3. Trimming shortened V by 4 bases and J by 5 bases, and 10 bases separated the two germline ends. This CDR3 reads CASSTTGDNEQFF. The CDR3 coding sequence is TGTGCCAGCAGCACCACAGGCGACAATGAGCAGTTCTTC.

The chain couples TRBV21-1 to TRBJ2-7; the D segment call TRBD1 is taken from the table without a DNA check. TRBV21-1 is a pseudogene. The CDR3 runs to 17 residues. CDR3 in amino acids: CASSGNWGQAAGDEQYF. As DNA, the CDR3 is TGTGCCAGCAGCGGAAACTGGGGACAGGCAGCCGGTGACGAGCAGTACTTC.

This chain joins TRBV18 and TRBJ1-2; D is uncertain. The CDR3 consists of 16 residues. V was trimmed by 5 bases and J by 3 bases, leaving 19 bases between them. Germline assignment: CDR1 KGHSH and CDR2 LQKENI. CDR3 protein: CASSRTDAVKDYGYTF. The CDR3 nucleotides are TGTGCCAGCTCAAGAACCGACGCGGTGAAAGACTATGGCTACACCTTC.

This rearrangement joins TRBV6-5 to TRBJ2-3; 8 nucleotides agree with TRBD2. J gave up 3 bases and V 6 bases, and 8 bases lay outside the gene matches. This CDR3 comprises 15 residues. From germline, CDR1 is MNHEY and CDR2 SVGAGI. CDR3 sequence reads: CASRSSGVGTDTQYF. The CDR3 DNA is TGTGCCAGCAGGAGTAGCGGGGTAGGGACAGATACGCAGTATTTT.

V usage is TRBV7-8 and J usage is TRBJ2-3; 9 nucleotides line up with TRBD2. Trimming cost V 0 bases and J 0 bases; bases outside gene matches: 10. The CDR3 runs to 19 residues. In germline, CDR1 is SGHVS, CDR2 FQNEAQ. CDR3 residues: CASSLALGGRVSSTDTQYF. Here the CDR3 DNA reads TGTGCCAGCAGCTTAGCGCTTGGCGGGAGGGTTTCTAGCACAGATACGCAGTATTTT.

V is TRBV5-5 and J is TRBJ1-1; TRBD1 is a possible D gene (5 bases). This CDR3 has 16 residues. V was shortened by 3 bases and J by 3 bases, with 18 bases between the two germline ends. Germline CDR1 reads SGHKS; CDR2 reads YYEKEE (reference sequence). The CDR3 DNA sequence: TGTGCCAGCAGCTCCTTATTAAGGACAAGACACACTGAAGCTTTCTTT. This encodes CASSSLLRTRHTEAFF.

The gene calls are TRBV2 and TRBJ2-1, with 8 bases aligning to TRBD2. J lost 4 bases, V lost 8 bases, and 7 bases had no gene match. Per the germline V gene, CDR1 is SNHLY and CDR2 is FYNNEI. CDR3 length: 14 amino acids. CDR3 sequence: CASSERGPYNEQFF. The CDR3 nucleotides read TGTGCCAGCTCGGAGCGGGGGCCTTACAATGAGCAGTTCTTC.

The chain has TRBV24-1 and TRBJ2-1; tentatively, D is TRBD2 (6 bases). From germline, CDR1 is KGHDR and CDR2 SFDVKD. CDR3 length: 15 amino acids. V dropped 5 bases and J dropped 3 bases, with 13 bases sitting between them. The CDR3 loop reads CATSVGGLGYNEQFF. The CDR3 bases are TGTGCCACCAGTGTCGGGGGACTGGGCTACAATGAGCAGTTCTTC.

The chain employs TRBV28 and TRBJ2-5; 9 positions agree with TRBD2. Per the germline V gene, CDR1 is MDHEN and CDR2 is SYDVKM. The junction had 9 bases not matched to a gene; V was cut back by 5 bases and J by 5 bases. This CDR3 has 15 residues. CDR3 sequence (DNA): TGTGCCAGCAGTATGGTGCGGGAGGGCCAGGAGACCCAGTACTTC. Its translation: CASSMVREGQETQYF. The entire variable domain, with the rest obtained from reference TRBV28 and TRBJ2-5, is as follows: DVKVTQSSRYLVKRTGEKVFLECVQDMDHENMFWYRQDPGLGLRLIYFSYDVKMKEKGDIPEGYSVSREKKERFSLILESASTNQTSMYLCASSMVREGQETQYFGPGTRLLVL.

The chain carries TRBV6-2 or TRBV6-3 and TRBJ2-7, with D tentatively TRBD1 (6 bases). Trimming took 5 bases from V and 4 from J, leaving 18 bases between them. The CDR3 covers 15 residues. Looked up from germline, CDR1 is MNHEY and CDR2 is SVGEGT. CDR3 amino acids: CASSTWDTDQYEQYF. As DNA, the CDR3 is TGTGCCAGCAGTACCTGGGACACCGACCAATACGAGCAGTACTTC.

The rearrangement joins TRBV5-1 to TRBJ2-1, with TRBD2 matching over 9 bases. Germline V gives CDR1 SGHRS, CDR2 YFSETQ. V gave up 1 base and J gave up 6 bases; unmatched junction bases: 5. This CDR3 is 15 amino acids long. The CDR3 region has the DNA TGCGCCAGCAGCTTGAGGCTAGCGGGGATCAATGAGCAGTTCTTC. Translation: CASSLRLAGINEQFF. Filled out from reference TRBV5-1 and TRBJ2-1, the complete variable domain reads KAGVTQTPRYLIKTRGQQVTLSCSPISGHRSVSWYQQTPGQGLQFLFEYFSETQRNKGNFPGRFSGRQFSNSRSEMNVSTLELGDSALYLCASSLRLAGINEQFFGPGTRLTVL.

This chain connects TRBV29-1 to TRBJ2-2, with D possibly being TRBD2 (5 bases). The CDR3 has 14 amino acids. With 4 bases removed from V and 0 bases from J, the gap between germline ends came to 9 bases. Germline V lookup: CDR1 SQVTM, CDR2 ANQGSEA. CDR3 residues: CSVGGAPNTGELFF. CDR3 DNA: TGCAGCGTTGGGGGAGCCCCGAACACCGGGGAGCTGTTTTTT.

This clone was seen only a few times. This CDR3 is CASSLDRVRGYTF. CDR3 coding DNA: TGCGCCAGCAGCTTGGACAGGGTACGTGGCTACACCTTC. The V and J genes are TRBV5-1 and TRBJ1-2; possibly TRBD1 for D (6 bases). Germline assignment: CDR1 SGHRS and CDR2 YFSETQ. V dropped 0 bases and J dropped 7 bases, with 10 bases sitting between them. There are 13 residues in the CDR3.

The DNA of the CDR3 is TGTGCCAGTAGTATGGGGCAGGGGGTTAACTATGGCTACACCTTC. Residues: CASSMGQGVNYGYTF. This chain connects TRBV19 to TRBJ1-2, with 7 bases that match TRBD1. From germline, CDR1 is LNHDA and CDR2 SQIVND (reference sequence). V trimming: 3 bases; J trimming: 1 base; junction bases outside the gene matches: 5. This CDR3 is 15 amino acids long.